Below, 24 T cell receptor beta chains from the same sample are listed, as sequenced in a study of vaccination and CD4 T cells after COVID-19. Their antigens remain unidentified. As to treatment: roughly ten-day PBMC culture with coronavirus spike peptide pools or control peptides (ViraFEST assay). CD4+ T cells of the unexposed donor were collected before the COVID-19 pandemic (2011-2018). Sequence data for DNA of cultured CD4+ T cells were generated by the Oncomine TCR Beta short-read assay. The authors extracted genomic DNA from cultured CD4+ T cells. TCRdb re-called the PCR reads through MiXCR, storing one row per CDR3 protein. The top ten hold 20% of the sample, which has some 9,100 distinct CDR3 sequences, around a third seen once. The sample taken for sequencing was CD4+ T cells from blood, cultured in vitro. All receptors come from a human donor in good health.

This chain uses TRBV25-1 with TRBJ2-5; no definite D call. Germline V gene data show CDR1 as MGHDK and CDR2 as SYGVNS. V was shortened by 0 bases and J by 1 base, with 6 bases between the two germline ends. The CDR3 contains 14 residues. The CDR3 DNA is TGTGCCAGCAGTGAATATCGCCCCCAAGAGACCCAGTACTTC. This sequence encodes CASSEYRPQETQYF.

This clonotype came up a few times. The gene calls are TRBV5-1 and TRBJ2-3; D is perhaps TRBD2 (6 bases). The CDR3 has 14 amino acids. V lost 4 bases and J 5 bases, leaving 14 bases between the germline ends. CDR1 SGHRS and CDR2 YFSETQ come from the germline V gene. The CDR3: CASSPGGGVDTQYF. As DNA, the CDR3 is TGCGCCAGCAGCCCGGGTGGAGGGGTAGATACGCAGTATTTT.

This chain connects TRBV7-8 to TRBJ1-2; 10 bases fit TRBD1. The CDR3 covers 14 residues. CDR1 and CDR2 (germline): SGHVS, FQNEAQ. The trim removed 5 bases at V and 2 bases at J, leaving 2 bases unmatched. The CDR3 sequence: CASSGTGANYGYTF. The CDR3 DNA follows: TGTGCCAGCAGCGGGACAGGGGCAAACTATGGCTACACCTTC.

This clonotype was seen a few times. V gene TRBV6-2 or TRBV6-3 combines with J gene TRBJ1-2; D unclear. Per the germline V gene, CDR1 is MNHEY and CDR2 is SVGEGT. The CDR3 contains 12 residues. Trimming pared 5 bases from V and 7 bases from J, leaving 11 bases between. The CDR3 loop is CASSRIRGGYTF. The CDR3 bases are TGTGCCAGCAGTCGAATCCGGGGTGGCTACACCTTC.

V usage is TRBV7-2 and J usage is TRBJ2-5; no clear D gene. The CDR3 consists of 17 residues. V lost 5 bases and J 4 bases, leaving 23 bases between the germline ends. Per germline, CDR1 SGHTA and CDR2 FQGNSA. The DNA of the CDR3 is TGTGCCAGCAGCCCGAGAAAAAATCGGCCCCTGGTAGAGACCCAGTACTTC. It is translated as CASSPRKNRPLVETQYF.

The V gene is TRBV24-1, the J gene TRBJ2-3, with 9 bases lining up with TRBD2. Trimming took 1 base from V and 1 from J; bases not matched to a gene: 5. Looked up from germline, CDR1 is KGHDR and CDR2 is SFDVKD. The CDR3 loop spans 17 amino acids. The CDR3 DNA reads TGTGCCACCAGTGATTTTTGGCGGGGGGGAGGCACAGATACGCAGTATTTT. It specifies CATSDFWRGGGTDTQYF.

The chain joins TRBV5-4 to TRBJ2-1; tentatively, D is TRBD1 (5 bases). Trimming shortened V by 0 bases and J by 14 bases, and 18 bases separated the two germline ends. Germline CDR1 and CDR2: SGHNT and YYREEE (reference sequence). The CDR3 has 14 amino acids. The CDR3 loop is CASSLVASRQGEFF. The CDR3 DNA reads TGTGCCAGCAGCTTGGTGGCCTCGAGGCAGGGTGAGTTCTTC.

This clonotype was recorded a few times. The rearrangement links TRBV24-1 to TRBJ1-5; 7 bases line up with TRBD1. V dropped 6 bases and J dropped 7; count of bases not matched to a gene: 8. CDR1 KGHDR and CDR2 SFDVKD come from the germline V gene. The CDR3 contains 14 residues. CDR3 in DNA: TGTGCCACCAGTACCACAGGGGTCGGACAGCCCCAGCATTTT. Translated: CATSTTGVGQPQHF.

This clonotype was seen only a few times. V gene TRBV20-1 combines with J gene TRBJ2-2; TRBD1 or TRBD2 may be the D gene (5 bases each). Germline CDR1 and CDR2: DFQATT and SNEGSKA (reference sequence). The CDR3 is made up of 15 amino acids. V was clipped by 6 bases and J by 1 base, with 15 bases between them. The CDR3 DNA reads TGCAGTGCACCACATCCGGGACGGAACACCGGGGAGCTGTTTTTT. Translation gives CSAPHPGRNTGELFF.

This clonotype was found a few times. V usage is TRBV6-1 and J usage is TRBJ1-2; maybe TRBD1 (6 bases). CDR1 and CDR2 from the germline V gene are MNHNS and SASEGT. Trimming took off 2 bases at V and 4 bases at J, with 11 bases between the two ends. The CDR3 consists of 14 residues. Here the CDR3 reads CASSESGRGYGYTF. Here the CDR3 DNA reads TGTGCCAGCAGTGAATCGGGCAGGGGCTATGGCTACACCTTC.

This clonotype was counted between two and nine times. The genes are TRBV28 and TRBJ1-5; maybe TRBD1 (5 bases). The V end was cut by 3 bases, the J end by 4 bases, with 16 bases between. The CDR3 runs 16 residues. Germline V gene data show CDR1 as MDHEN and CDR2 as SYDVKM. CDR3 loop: CASSFGTWGRNQPQHF. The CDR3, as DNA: TGTGCCAGCAGTTTTGGGACTTGGGGGAGAAATCAGCCCCAGCATTTT.

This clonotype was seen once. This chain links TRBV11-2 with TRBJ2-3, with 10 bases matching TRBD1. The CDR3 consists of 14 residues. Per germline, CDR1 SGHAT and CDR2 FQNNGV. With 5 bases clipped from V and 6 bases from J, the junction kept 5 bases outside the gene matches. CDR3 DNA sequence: TGTGCCAGCAGCCGACAGGGGGCTGGCGATACGCAGTATTTT. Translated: CASSRQGAGDTQYF.

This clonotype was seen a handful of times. The CDR3 nucleotides are TGTGCCAGCAGCCGACGCTCCACCGGGGAGCTGTTTTTT. Translating gives CASSRRSTGELFF. The chain couples TRBV7-2 to TRBJ2-2; no clear D gene. The V gene lost 5 bases and the J gene lost 4 bases, with 8 bases spanning the gap. The V gene's germline CDR1 is SGHTA and CDR2 FQGNSA. The CDR3 contains 13 residues.

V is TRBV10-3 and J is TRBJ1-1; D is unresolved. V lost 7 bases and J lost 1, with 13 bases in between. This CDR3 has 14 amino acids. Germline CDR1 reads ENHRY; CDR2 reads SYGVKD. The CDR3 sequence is CAINGAPENTEAFF. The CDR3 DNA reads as TGTGCCATCAATGGAGCACCCGAGAACACTGAAGCTTTCTTT.

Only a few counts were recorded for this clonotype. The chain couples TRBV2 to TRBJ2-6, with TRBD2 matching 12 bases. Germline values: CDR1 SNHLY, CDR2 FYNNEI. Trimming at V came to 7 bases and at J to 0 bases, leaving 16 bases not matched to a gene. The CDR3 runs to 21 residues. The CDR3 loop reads CASNPPRLAGGPLSGANVLTF. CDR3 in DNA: TGTGCCAGCAACCCCCCCCGGCTAGCGGGAGGGCCTCTCTCTGGGGCCAACGTCCTGACTTTC.

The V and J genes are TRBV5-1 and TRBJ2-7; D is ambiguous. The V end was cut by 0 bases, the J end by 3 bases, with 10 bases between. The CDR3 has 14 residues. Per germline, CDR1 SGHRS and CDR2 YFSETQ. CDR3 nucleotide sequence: TGCGCCAGCAGCTTGGATTCCTCTCACTACGAGCAGTACTTC. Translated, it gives CASSLDSSHYEQYF.

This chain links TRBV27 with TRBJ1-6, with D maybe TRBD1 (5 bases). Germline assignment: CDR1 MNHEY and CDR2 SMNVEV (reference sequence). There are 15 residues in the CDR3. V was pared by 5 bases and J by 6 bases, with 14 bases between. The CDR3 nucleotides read TGTGCCAGCAGTCCCTCGGACATTGGTAATTCACCCCTCCACTTT. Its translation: CASSPSDIGNSPLHF.

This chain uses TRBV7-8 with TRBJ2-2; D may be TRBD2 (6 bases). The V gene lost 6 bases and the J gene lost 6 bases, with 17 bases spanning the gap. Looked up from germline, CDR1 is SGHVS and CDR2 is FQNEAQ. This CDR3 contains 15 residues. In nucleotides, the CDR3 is TGTGCCAGCAGGAGGCGGGAAACAGTCCCCGGGGAGCTGTTTTTT. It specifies CASRRRETVPGELFF.

The CDR3, as DNA: TGTGCCAGCAGCCTTGAGACAGGGGCCTCCTACGAGCAGTACTTC. Translation gives CASSLETGASYEQYF. The gene calls are TRBV6-1 and TRBJ2-7, with 8 bases identical to TRBD1. The length of the CDR3 is 15 residues. CDR1 and CDR2 from the germline V gene are MNHNS and SASEGT. V lost 6 bases, J lost 0 bases, and 7 bases stayed unmatched.

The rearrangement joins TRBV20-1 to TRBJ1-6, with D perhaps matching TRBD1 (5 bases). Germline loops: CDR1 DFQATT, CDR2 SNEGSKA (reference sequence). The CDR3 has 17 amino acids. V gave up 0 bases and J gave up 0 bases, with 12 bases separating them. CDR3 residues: CSARDRGRSSYNSPLHF. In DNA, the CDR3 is TGCAGTGCTAGAGATCGGGGCCGGAGCTCCTATAATTCACCCCTCCACTTT.

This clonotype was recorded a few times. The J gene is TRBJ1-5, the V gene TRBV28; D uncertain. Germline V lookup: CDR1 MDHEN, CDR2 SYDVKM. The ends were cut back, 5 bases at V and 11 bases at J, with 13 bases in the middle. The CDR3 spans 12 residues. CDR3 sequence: CASSPRDRAQHF. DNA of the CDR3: TGTGCCAGCAGTCCCCGAGATAGGGCCCAGCATTTT.

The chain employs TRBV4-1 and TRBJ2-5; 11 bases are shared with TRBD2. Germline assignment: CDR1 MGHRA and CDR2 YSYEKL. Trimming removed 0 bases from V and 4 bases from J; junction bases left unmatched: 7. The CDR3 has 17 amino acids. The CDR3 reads CASSQDGSGRARETQYF. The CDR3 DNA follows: TGCGCCAGCAGCCAAGATGGTAGCGGGAGGGCTCGAGAGACCCAGTACTTC.

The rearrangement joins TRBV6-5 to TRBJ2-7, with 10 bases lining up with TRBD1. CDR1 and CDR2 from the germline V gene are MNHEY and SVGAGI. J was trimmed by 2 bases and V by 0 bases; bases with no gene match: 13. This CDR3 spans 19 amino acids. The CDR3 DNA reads TGTGCCAGCAGTTACTCCCATCAACCGGGACAGGGGCGAACCTACGAGCAGTACTTC. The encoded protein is CASSYSHQPGQGRTYEQYF.

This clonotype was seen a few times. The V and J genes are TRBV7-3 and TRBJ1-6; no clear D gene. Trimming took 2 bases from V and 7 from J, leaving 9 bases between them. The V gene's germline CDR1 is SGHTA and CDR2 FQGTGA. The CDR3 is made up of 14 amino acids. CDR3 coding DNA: TGTGCCAGCAGCTTATGGGCAGAAAATTCACCCCTCCACTTT. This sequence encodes CASSLWAENSPLHF.